This TCR beta chain originates from a study of control samples from healthy donors and cancer patients. There are 16 residues in the CDR3. The germline gives CDR1 MNHEY, CDR2 SVGAGI. V lost 1 base and J lost 2; bases outside the gene matches: 5. Generated by immunoSEQ multiplex PCR, the TCRdb table keeps only in-frame clones and is missing some. The data contain some 18,000 clones, approximately 81% of them seen just once; the ten biggest clones take up 29%. The source is a woman between 70 and 85 years old with lung cancer. J is TRBJ2-7 and V is TRBV6-5; 10 positions agree with TRBD1. The sample consisted of PBMCs. This CDR3 reads CASSYLGGTGAYEQYF. The CDR3 nucleotides are TGTGCCAGCAGTTACTTAGGTGGGACAGGGGCCTACGAGCAGTACTTC.